This T cell receptor (beta chain) was recorded in a study of T cells in Graves' hyperthyroidism and ophthalmopathy. Diagnosis relied on clinical symptoms, serum thyroxine and TRAb, thyroid ultrasound and orbital computed tomography. There were TCR beta CDR3 regions amplified from RNA transcripts. A set of HTBI primers served as the primers for a first-round RT-PCR of the TCR CDR3. TCRdb itself ran the multiplex PCR reads through MiXCR, one entry per CDR3 protein. The table lists approximately 610,000 distinct CDR3 sequences, 14% to 15% of them singletons. This clonotype was picked up many times. Per germline, CDR1 LGHNA and CDR2 YSLEER. Trimming cost V 2 bases and J 3 bases, with 28 bases left between them. The CDR3 runs 20 residues.

The chain recombines TRBV4-3 with TRBJ1-1; TRBD1 might be the D (6 bases). This clonotype was sampled from a woman aged 40 to 55 with Graves' ophthalmopathy. The source material was blood. The CDR3 protein is CASSQISLLEHWGLDTEAFF. CDR3 sequence (DNA): TGCGCCAGCAGCCAAATCTCTCTCCTTGAACATTGGGGGCTGGACACTGAAGCTTTCTTT.